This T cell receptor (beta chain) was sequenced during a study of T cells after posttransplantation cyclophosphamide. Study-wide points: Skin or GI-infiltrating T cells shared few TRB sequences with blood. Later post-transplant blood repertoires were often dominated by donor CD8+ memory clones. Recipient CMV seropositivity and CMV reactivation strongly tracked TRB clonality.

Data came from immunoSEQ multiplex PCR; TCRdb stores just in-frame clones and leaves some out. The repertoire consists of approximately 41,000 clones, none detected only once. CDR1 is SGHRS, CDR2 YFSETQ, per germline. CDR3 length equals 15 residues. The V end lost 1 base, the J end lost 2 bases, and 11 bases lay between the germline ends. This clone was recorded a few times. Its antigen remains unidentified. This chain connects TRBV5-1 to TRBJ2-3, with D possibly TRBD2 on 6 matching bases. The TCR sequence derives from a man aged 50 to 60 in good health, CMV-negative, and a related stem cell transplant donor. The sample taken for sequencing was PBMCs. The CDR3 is CASSLSPGVTDTQYF. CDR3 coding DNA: TGCGCCAGCAGCTTGAGCCCGGGGGTCACAGATACGCAGTATTTT.